This TCR beta chain was captured in a study of T cells expressing NK-cell markers. The CDR3 has 13 amino acids. CDR1 and CDR2 from the germline V gene are SGDLS and YYNGEE. The authors made TCR beta cDNA libraries by 5'RACE template switching. This switching added a universal primer site and UMIs. TCRdb processed the 5' RACE reads again and assigns one entry to each CDR3 protein, with no DNA. This repertoire includes 400,000 to 550,000 distinct CDR3 sequences. This clonotype originated in a woman between 18 and 70 years old in good health. J is TRBJ2-2 and V is TRBV9. Sequences were obtained from blood T cells: a sorted CD56 or NKG2C T cell subset, CD4+ or CD8+ T cells, or bulk PBMC T cells (not recorded which). CDR3 amino acids: CASSVGNTGELFF.